This TCR beta chain was identified during a study of blood T cell repertoires in COVID-19. About the study: The cDNA or gDNA used as material had been derived from T cells, B-cell-depleted T cells, or PBMCs.

Original processing notes: Reference gene primer amplification gave nucleated cell count estimates. Sequencing was performed with immunoSEQ multiplex PCR; in TCRdb, only in-frame clones are kept and a portion is missing. V and J calls plus clone size are reproduced from that table; the DNA served to infer D and trimming. Altogether some 70,000 clones are present, around 87% being singletons, with the ten largest covering under 9.5%. In germline, CDR1 is MNHEY, CDR2 SMNVEV (reference sequence). Trimming took off 3 bases at V and 7 bases at J, with 4 bases between the two ends. This CDR3 region has 12 residues.

Sequencing was performed on peripheral blood. The chain couples TRBV27 to TRBJ1-6; D unresolved. The sequence derives from a man aged 45-65 years with active COVID-19. In DNA form, the CDR3 reads TGTGCCAGCAGTTTCCGGAATTCACCCCTCCACTTT. It specifies CASSFRNSPLHF.